This entry features one T cell receptor (beta chain) sequence. What it binds is unknown. The sample belongs to a study of T-cell memory formation after mild COVID-19. TCRdb redid the calling of the 5' RACE reads with MiXCR, one entry per CDR3 protein. The data show a few hundred thousand distinct CDR3 sequences, with 7.5% to 10% seen just once and 20% to 25% held by the top ten. Whole-study findings and limits: Clones that contracted clustered mainly in CM and EM if CD4+ and in EMRA if CD8+. Clones that contracted from day 15 to 85 had balanced CD4/CD8; later expanders were CD4+ biased.

Germline V gene sequence: CDR1 MNHEY, CDR2 SVGEGT. This CDR3 spans 17 amino acids. The trim removed 6 bases at V and 2 bases at J, leaving 11 bases unmatched. The sequenced material came from PBMCs or a T cell subset sorted from them (not recorded which). The clonotype was recovered from a man between 18 and 29 years old who had mild COVID-19 (a few samples of this study predate the infection). Cell type and time point are not known. V is TRBV6-2 or TRBV6-3 and J is TRBJ2-2, with 8 bases aligning to TRBD1. The CDR3 nucleotides read TGTGCCAGCAGAGAATATCAGGGGGCCTTTAACACCGGGGAGCTGTTTTTT. Its translation is CASREYQGAFNTGELFF.